Below, one TCR beta chain is given with its context. This table comes from immunoSEQ multiplex PCR, and its TCRdb copy is limited to in-frame clones, with some not included. In the table there are 20,000 to 30,000 clones, 85% to 90% of which are singletons. This sample is drawn from a study of preoperative IRX-2 immunotherapy in early breast cancer. Per the germline V gene, CDR1 is MNHEY and CDR2 is SVGAGI. The CDR3 has 14 residues. V lost 6 bases, J lost 3 bases, and 15 bases lay in between. As to treatment: preoperative locoregional IRX-2 cytokine immunotherapy. Samples came from a phase Ib trial of preoperative locoregional IRX-2 cytokine immunotherapy.

The J gene is TRBJ2-7, the V gene TRBV6-5; D not certain. This TCR came from a human donor with breast cancer. The sequenced sample was tumor tissue, obtained after IRX-2 immunotherapy. CDR3 DNA: TGTGCCAGCAGACCCCCCGGAACTTACTACGAGCAGTACTTC. Its protein product is CASRPPGTYYEQYF.